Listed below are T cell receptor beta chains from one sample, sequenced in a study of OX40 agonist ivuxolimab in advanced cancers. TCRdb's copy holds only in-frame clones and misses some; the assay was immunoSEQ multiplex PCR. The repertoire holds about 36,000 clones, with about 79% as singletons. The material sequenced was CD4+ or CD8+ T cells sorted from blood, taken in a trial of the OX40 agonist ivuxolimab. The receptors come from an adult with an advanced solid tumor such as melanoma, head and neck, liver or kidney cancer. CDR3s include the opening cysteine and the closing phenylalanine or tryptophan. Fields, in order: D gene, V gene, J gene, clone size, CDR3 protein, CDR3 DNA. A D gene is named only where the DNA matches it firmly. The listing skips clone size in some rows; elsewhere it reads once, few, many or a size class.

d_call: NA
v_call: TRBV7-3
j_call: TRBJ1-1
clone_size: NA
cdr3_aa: CASSLTNGPNTEAFF
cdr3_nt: TGTGCCAGCAGCTTAACGAACGGACCGAACACTGAAGCTTTCTTT

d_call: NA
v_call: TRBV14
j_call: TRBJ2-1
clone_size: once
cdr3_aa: CASSQDLASYEQFF
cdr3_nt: TGTGCCAGCAGCCAAGATTTAGCTAGTTATGAGCAGTTCTTC

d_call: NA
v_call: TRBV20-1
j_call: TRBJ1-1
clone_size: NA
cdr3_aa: CSARLGTEAFF
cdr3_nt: TGCAGTGCTAGGCTGGGTACTGAAGCTTTCTTT

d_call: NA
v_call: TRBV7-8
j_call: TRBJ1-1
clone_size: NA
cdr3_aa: CASSLVVTEAFF
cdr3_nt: TGTGCCAGCAGCTTAGTGGTCACTGAAGCTTTCTTT

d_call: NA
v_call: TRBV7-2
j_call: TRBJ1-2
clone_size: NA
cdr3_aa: CASSLTGNSYTF
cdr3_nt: TGTGCCAGCAGCTTAACAGGGAATAGCTACACCTTC

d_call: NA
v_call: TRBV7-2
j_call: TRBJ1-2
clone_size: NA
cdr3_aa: CASSLVLGVGYGYTF
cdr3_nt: TGTGCCAGCAGCTTAGTACTGGGGGTCGGGTATGGCTACACCTTC

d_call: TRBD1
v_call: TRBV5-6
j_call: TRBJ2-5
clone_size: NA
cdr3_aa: CASSQNRGGETQYF
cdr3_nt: TGTGCCAGCAGCCAAAACAGGGGTGGGGAGACCCAGTACTTC

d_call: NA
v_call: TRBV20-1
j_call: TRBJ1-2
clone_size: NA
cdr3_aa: CSAAHLTGYTF
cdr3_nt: TGCAGTGCTGCCCATCTTACTGGCTACACCTTC

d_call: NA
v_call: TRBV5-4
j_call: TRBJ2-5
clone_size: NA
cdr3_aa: CASSGAGSEETQYF
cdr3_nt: TGTGCCAGCAGCGGGGCGGGTAGCGAAGAGACCCAGTACTTC

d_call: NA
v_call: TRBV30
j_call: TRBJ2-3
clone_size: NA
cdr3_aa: CAWSPGTTDTQYF
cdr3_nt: TGTGCCTGGAGTCCTGGGACCACAGATACGCAGTATTTT

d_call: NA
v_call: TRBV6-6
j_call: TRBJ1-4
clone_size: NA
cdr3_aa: CASSPVGEKLFF
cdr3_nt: TGTGCCAGCAGCCCCGTTGGGGAAAAACTGTTTTTT

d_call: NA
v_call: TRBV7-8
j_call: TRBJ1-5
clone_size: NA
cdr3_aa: CASSLVGKFDSNQPQHF
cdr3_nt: TGTGCCAGCAGCTTAGTCGGCAAATTTGATAGCAATCAGCCCCAGCATTTT

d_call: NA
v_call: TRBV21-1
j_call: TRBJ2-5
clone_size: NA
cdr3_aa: CASSSGQGPQETQYF
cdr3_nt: TGTGCCAGCAGCTCCGGACAGGGCCCCCAAGAGACCCAGTACTTC

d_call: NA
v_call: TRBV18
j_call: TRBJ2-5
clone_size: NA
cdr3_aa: CASSDLRGFQETQYF
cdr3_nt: TGTGCCAGCTCAGACCTACGCGGATTTCAAGAGACCCAGTACTTC

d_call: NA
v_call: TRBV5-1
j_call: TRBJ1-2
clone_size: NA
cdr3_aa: CASSLEGRGYGYTF
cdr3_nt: TGCGCCAGCAGCTTGGAAGGGCGGGGCTATGGCTACACCTTC

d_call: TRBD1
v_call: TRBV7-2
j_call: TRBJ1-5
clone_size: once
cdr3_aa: CASSLRGQGPYSNQPQHF
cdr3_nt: TGTGCCAGCAGCTTAAGGGGGCAGGGCCCGTATAGCAATCAGCCCCAGCATTTT

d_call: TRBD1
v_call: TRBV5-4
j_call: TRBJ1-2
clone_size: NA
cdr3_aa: CASSLADRARANYGYTF
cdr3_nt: TGTGCCAGCAGCTTGGCGGACAGGGCGAGAGCTAACTATGGCTACACCTTC

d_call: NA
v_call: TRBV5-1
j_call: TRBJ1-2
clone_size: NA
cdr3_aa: CASSLDGGPGGYTF
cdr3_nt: TGCGCCAGCAGCTTGGATGGAGGGCCGGGCGGCTACACCTTC

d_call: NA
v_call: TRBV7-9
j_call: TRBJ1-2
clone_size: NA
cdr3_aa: CASSPHGKRSNYGYTF
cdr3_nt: TGTGCCAGCAGCCCCCATGGGAAAAGGTCTAACTATGGCTACACCTTC

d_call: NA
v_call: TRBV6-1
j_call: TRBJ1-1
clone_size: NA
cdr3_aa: CASRREWDTEAFF
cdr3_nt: TGTGCCAGCAGGAGAGAGTGGGACACTGAAGCTTTCTTT

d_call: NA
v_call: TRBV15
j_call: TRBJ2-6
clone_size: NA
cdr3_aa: CATSRDALPTGANVLTF
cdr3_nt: TGTGCCACCAGCAGAGACGCCCTTCCCACGGGGGCCAACGTCCTGACTTTC

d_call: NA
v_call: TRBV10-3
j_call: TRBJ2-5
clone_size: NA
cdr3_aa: CAIRTSETQYF
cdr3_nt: TGTGCCATCAGAACCTCAGAGACCCAGTACTTC

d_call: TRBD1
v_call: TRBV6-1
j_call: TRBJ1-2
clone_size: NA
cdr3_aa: CASSTGDRGPGYTF
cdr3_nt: TGTGCCAGCAGTACCGGGGACAGGGGACCTGGCTACACCTTC

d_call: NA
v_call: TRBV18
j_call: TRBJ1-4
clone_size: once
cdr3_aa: CASSFGGREKLFF
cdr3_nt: TGTGCCAGCTCCTTCGGGGGTCGCGAAAAACTGTTTTTT

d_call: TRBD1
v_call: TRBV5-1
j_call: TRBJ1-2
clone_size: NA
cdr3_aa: CASSLGDREYGYTF
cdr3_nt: TGCGCCAGCAGCTTGGGGGACAGGGAGTATGGCTACACCTTC

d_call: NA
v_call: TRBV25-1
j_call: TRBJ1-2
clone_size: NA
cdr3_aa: CASSESGRDYGYTF
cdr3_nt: TGTGCCAGCAGTGAGTCAGGGAGAGACTATGGCTACACCTTC

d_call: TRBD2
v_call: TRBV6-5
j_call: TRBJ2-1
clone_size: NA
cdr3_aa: CASSSSGVYNEQFF
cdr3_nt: TGTGCCAGCAGTTCTAGCGGGGTCTACAATGAGCAGTTCTTC

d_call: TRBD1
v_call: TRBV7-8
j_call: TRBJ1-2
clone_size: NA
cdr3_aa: CASSYGTDTNYGYTF
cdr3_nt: TGTGCCAGCAGCTATGGGACAGACACCAACTATGGCTACACCTTC

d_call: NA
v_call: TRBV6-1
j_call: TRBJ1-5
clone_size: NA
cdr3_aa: CASNREHQPQHF
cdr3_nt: TGTGCCAGCAACAGGGAGCATCAGCCCCAGCATTTT

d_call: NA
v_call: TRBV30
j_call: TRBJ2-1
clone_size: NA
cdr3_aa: CAWSIYGPSQGQFF
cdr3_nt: TGTGCCTGGAGTATCTACGGACCGTCTCAAGGGCAGTTCTTC

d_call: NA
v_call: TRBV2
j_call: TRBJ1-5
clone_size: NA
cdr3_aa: CASSEVSSGYQPQHF
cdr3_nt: TGTGCCAGCAGTGAAGTGAGTAGTGGGTATCAGCCCCAGCATTTT

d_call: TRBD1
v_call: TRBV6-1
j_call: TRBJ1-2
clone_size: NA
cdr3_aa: CASTTGANYGYTF
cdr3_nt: TGTGCCAGCACGACAGGGGCTAACTATGGCTACACCTTC

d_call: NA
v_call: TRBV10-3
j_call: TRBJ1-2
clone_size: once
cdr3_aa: CAISPREDGYTF
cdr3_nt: TGTGCCATCAGTCCCAGGGAAGATGGCTACACCTTC

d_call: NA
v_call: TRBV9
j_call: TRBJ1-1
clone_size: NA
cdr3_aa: CASSVDAGGRTEAFF
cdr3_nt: TGTGCCAGCAGCGTAGACGCCGGGGGTAGGACTGAAGCTTTCTTT